Shown below are 8 T cell receptor beta chains from a single sample sequenced in a study of T-cell reconstitution after alpha-beta-depleted transplantation in children. Construction of the TCRbeta library involved unique molecular identifiers. MiXCR, applied by TCRdb to the PCR reads, yields one record per CDR3 protein. The sample lists just over 200,000 distinct CDR3 sequences, roughly 8.1% seen once, with roughly 36% in the top ten. The sequences come from PBMCs, mostly from graft donor cells, collected 360 days after TCRalphabeta/CD19-depleted stem cell transplant. These receptor sequences come from a male patient between 2 and 10 years old who had a stem cell transplant for acute myeloid leukemia, so the T cells may come from the graft donor.

Ten or more counts support this clonotype. The chain combines TRBV5-1 with TRBJ2-2, with D unresolved. Trimming took off 0 bases at V and 11 bases at J, with 17 bases between the two ends. This CDR3 has 15 residues. CDR1 and CDR2 from the germline V gene are SGHRS and YFSETQ. CDR3 sequence: CASSLAPALPRELFF. CDR3 sequence (DNA): TGCGCCAGCAGCTTGGCCCCAGCTCTCCCCCGAGAGCTGTTTTTT.

This clonotype was recorded many times. V is TRBV5-1 and J is TRBJ2-4; no clear D gene. V lost 0 bases, J lost 0 bases, and 16 bases lay in between. The CDR3 sequence is 18 residues long. In germline, CDR1 is SGHRS, CDR2 YFSETQ. DNA for the CDR3: TGCGCCAGCAGCTTGGAGGGTGCCAGCCTATTAGCCAAAAACATTCAGTACTTC. Translating gives CASSLEGASLLAKNIQYF. Combining the CDR3 with reference TRBV5-1 and TRBJ2-4 gives the whole variable domain KAGVTQTPRYLIKTRGQQVTLSCSPISGHRSVSWYQQTPGQGLQFLFEYFSETQRNKGNFPGRFSGRQFSNSRSEMNVSTLELGDSALYLCASSLEGASLLAKNIQYFGAGTRLSVL.

This clonotype showed up many times. The chain combines TRBV20-1 with TRBJ1-5; D not certain. Per the germline V gene, CDR1 is DFQATT and CDR2 is SNEGSKA (reference sequence). This CDR3 comprises 14 residues. V was pared by 1 base and J by 3 bases, with 10 bases between. CDR3 sequence reads: CSARVGQANQPQHF. Written as DNA, the CDR3 is TGCAGTGCTAGAGTCGGGCAGGCCAATCAGCCCCAGCATTTT.

This chain uses TRBV20-1 with TRBJ2-3; TRBD2 matches at 14 bases. Trimming took 4 bases from V and 6 from J; bases not matched to a gene: 6. The CDR3 spans 15 residues. CDR1 is DFQATT and CDR2 is SNEGSKA in the germline V gene (reference sequence). The CDR3: CSANQGTSGGDTQYF. The CDR3 DNA reads as TGCAGTGCTAACCAGGGGACTAGCGGGGGTGATACGCAGTATTTT.

This clonotype has ten or more counts. This chain links TRBV20-1 with TRBJ2-3, with 8 bases matching TRBD2. The CDR3 runs to 15 residues. J lost 2 bases, V lost 6 bases, and 10 bases had no gene match. Germline values: CDR1 DFQATT, CDR2 SNEGSKA (reference sequence). The CDR3 region is CSAETGGLITDTQYF. CDR3 DNA: TGCAGTGCGGAAACGGGGGGGCTTATCACAGATACGCAGTATTTT.

This clonotype was recorded many times. This chain connects TRBV7-8 to TRBJ2-2, with D uncertain. This CDR3 has 15 residues. CDR1 and CDR2 (germline): SGHVS, FQNEAQ. V lost 1 base to trimming and J lost 4 bases, with 10 bases between them. The CDR3 coding sequence is TGTGCCAGCAGCTTAGGCATTCGGAGCACCGGGGAGCTGTTTTTT. Translated: CASSLGIRSTGELFF.

This clonotype was observed a few times. J is TRBJ2-7 and V is TRBV12-3 or TRBV12-4, with 7 bases that match TRBD1. Losses at the gene ends were 8 bases for V and 6 bases for J; bases not matched to a gene: 10. The CDR3 has 13 amino acids. CDR3 amino acids: CASVGQTSGEQYF. The CDR3 nucleotides are TGTGCCAGCGTGGGACAGACCTCCGGCGAGCAGTACTTC.

In this sample, this clonotype turned up many times. The chain carries TRBV4-3 and TRBJ2-3; no firm D call. Germline values: CDR1 LGHNA, CDR2 YSLEER. CDR3 length: 14 residues. The V and J ends lost 6 bases and 4 bases respectively, with 14 bases between them. DNA for the CDR3: TGCGCCAGCAGATACACGACCCGCGCAGATACGCAGTATTTT. Protein: CASRYTTRADTQYF.